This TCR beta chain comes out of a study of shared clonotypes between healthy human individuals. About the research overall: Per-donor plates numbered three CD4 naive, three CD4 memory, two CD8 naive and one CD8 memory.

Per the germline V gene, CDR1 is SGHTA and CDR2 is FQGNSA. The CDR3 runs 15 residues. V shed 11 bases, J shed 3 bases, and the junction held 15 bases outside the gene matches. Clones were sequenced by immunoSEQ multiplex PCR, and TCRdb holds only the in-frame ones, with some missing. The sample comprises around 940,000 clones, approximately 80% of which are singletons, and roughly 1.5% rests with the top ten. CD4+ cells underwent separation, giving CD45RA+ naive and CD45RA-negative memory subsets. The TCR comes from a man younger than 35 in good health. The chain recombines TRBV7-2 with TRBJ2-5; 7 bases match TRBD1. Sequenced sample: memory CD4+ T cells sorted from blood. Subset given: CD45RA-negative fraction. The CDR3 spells CAVRRQGRSEETQYF. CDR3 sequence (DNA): TGTGCCGTACGACGACAGGGCCGCTCCGAAGAGACCCAGTACTTC.